This T cell receptor (beta chain) came from a study of T cells after yellow fever vaccination. Study observations and caveats: Abundant bulk-derived clonotypes could contaminate FACS-sorted repertoires.

Concerning this clonotype itself: The antigen is unknown.

Germline V gives CDR1 SGHTA, CDR2 FQGNSA. The CDR3 totals 15 residues. Losses at the gene ends were 6 bases for V and 4 bases for J; bases not matched to a gene: 9. UMIs were added to TCR cDNA along with a universal primer site when it was made by 5'RACE template switching. Each CDR3 protein gets one entry after TCRdb re-called the 5' RACE reads with MiXCR. The sample contains 300,000 to 350,000 distinct CDR3 sequences, 3% to 4.5% of which appear only once. Sequencing was performed on PBMCs, taken 5 days after the yellow fever booster vaccination. This chain uses TRBV7-2 with TRBJ2-7; 10 bases map to TRBD2. The sequence derives from a man younger than 30 who received the YFV17D yellow fever vaccine. DNA for the CDR3: TGTGCCAGCAGGCTGGCCCAGGGACTAGCGTACGAGCAGTACTTC. As protein: CASRLAQGLAYEQYF.